These 2 T cell receptor beta chains came from one sample sequenced in a study of blood T cell repertoires in COVID-19. Only in-frame clones appear in the TCRdb table, and some are missing; sequencing was by immunoSEQ multiplex PCR. The table lists over 60,000 clones, 89% of them singletons. Sequenced input: peripheral blood. These receptors were collected from a woman aged 50 to 65 with active COVID-19.

V and J are TRBV10-1 and TRBJ2-5; a possible D gene is TRBD2 (5 bases). The CDR3 is made up of 13 amino acids. V lost 2 bases to trimming and J lost 3 bases, with 7 bases between them. CDR1 is WNHNN and CDR2 is SYGVQD in the germline V gene (reference sequence). DNA of the CDR3: TGCGCCAGCAGTGAGGGACTGGAAGAGACCCAGTACTTC. Residues: CASSEGLEETQYF.

The rearrangement joins TRBV15 to TRBJ1-1; TRBD1 matches 8 bases. The length of the CDR3 is 14 residues. Germline CDR1 and CDR2: LNHNV and YYDKDF (reference sequence). Losses at the gene ends were 5 bases for V and 4 bases for J; bases not matched to a gene: 6. The CDR3 region is CATSRGQGGTEAFF. The CDR3 DNA follows: TGTGCCACCAGCCGTGGACAGGGTGGCACTGAAGCTTTCTTT.